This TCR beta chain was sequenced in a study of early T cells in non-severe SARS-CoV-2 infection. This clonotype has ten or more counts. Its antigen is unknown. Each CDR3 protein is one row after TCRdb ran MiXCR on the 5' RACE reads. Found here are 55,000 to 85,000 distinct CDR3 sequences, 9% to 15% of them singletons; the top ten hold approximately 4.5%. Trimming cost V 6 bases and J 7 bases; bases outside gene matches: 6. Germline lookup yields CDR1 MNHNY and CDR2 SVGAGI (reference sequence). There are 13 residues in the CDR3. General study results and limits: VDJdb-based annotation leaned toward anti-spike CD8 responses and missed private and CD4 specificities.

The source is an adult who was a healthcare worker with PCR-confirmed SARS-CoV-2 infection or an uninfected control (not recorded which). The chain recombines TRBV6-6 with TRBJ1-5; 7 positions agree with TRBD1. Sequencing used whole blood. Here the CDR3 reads CASRTDRAQPQHF. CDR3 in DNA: TGTGCCAGCAGAACTGACAGGGCACAGCCCCAGCATTTT.